The clone carrying this T cell receptor (beta chain) was detected a few times. Its antigen is undetermined. The sample comes from a study of cytomegalovirus exposure and HLA in healthy donors. This CDR3 is built from 15 residues. CDR1 is MGHRA and CDR2 is YSYEKL in the germline V gene. V was pared by 5 bases and J by 4 bases, with 15 bases between. General study results and limits: Clonal expansion was found to be greater in HLA-associated TCR beta chains than in equally common others in a later analysis. Among immune exposure information, only CMV serostatus was available. The study reported that TCR beta sequences accurately predicted HLA-A and HLA-B alleles in most subjects.

The study ran its PCR with 60 Vbeta and 13 Jbeta primers. Clones were read by immunoSEQ multiplex PCR, and TCRdb kept only the in-frame ones, dropping some. The sample holds under 200,000 clones; roughly 90% are singletons and the top ten take under 2.5%. The sequence derives from a woman in her late teens or twenties in good health and CMV-seronegative. The chain employs TRBV4-1 and TRBJ1-5; D possibly corresponds to TRBD1 (5 bases). The sequencing sample was made of PBMCs. The CDR3 reads CASSEWAGGNQPQHF. The DNA for the CDR3 is TGCGCCAGCAGCGAGTGGGCGGGGGGTAATCAGCCCCAGCATTTT.